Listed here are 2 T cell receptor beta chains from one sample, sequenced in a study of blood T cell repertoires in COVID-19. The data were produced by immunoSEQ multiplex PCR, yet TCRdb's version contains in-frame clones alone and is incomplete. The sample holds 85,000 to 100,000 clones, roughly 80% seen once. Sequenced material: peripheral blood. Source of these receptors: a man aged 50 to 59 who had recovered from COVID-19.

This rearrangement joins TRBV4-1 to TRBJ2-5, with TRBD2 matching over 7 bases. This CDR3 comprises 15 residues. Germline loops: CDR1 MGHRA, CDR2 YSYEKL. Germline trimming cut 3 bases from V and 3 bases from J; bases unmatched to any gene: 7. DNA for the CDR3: TGCGCCAGCAGCCATGGATTAGGGAGGGAAGAGACCCAGTACTTC. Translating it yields CASSHGLGREETQYF.

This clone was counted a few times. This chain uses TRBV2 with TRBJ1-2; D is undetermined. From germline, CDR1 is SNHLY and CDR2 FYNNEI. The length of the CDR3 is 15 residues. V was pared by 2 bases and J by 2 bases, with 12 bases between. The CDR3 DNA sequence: TGTGCCAGCAGTGAAAGGACCGGAGGCAACTATGGCTACACCTTC. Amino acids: CASSERTGGNYGYTF.